Below, 14 T cell receptor beta chains from the same sample are listed, as sequenced in a study of T cell responses to AZD1222 COVID-19 vaccine. Clones were read by immunoSEQ multiplex PCR, and TCRdb kept only the in-frame ones, dropping some. The top ten hold about 9.3% of the sample, which has approximately 190,000 clones, roughly 93% seen once. The specimen was peripheral blood, collected on day 0 of AZD1222 vaccination. These receptors came from an adult in good health.

CDR3 amino acids: CASTGWKRGDNEQFF. Here the CDR3 DNA reads TGTGCCAGCACCGGTTGGAAGCGGGGGGACAATGAGCAGTTCTTC. This chain connects TRBV21-1 to TRBJ2-1; the table's D call TRBD2 went unverified against the DNA. TRBV21-1 is a known pseudogene. This CDR3 is built from 15 residues.

The chain employs TRBV6-5 and TRBJ2-2; TRBD2 is a possible D gene (5 bases). Trimming stripped 2 bases from V and 7 bases from J, with 8 bases between. This CDR3 has 13 residues. The germline gives CDR1 MNHEY, CDR2 SVGAGI. This chain's CDR3 is CASSYVRGGELFF. The CDR3 DNA sequence: TGTGCCAGCAGTTACGTCCGGGGCGGGGAGCTGTTTTTT.

J is TRBJ2-7 and V is TRBV20-1; D not resolved. The germline V gene has CDR1 DFQATT and CDR2 SNEGSKA (reference sequence). Trimming stripped 3 bases from V and 2 bases from J, with 11 bases between. The length of the CDR3 is 13 residues. Here the CDR3 reads CSASSPPPYEQYF. CDR3 coding DNA: TGCAGTGCTAGTTCGCCGCCACCCTACGAGCAGTACTTC.

The chain recombines TRBV28 with TRBJ2-3; the D gene is possibly TRBD2 (6 bases). The V gene lost 3 bases and the J gene lost 3 bases, with 10 bases spanning the gap. Germline CDR1 is MDHEN and CDR2 is SYDVKM. CDR3 length: 14 amino acids. CDR3 amino acids: CASSFGEVTDTQYF. The CDR3 nucleotides read TGTGCCAGCAGTTTTGGGGAGGTGACAGATACGCAGTATTTT.

V and J are TRBV6-2 or TRBV6-3 and TRBJ1-1; D ambiguous. Germline loops: CDR1 MNHEY, CDR2 SVGEGT. Deletions cut 2 bases from V and 1 base from J, with 11 bases between. The CDR3 spans 15 residues. In DNA, the CDR3 is TGTGCCAGCAGTTACGGTCCCCAAAGGAACACTGAAGCTTTCTTT. It encodes CASSYGPQRNTEAFF.

The chain carries TRBV18 and TRBJ2-7, with TRBD1 identical over 7 bases. V lost 3 bases to trimming and J lost 2 bases; unmatched junction nucleotides: 10. This CDR3 has 16 amino acids. Germline V gives CDR1 KGHSH, CDR2 LQKENI. The CDR3 bases are TGTGCCAGCTCACCTTTTCCACAGGGGATTACCTACGAGCAGTACTTC. This sequence encodes CASSPFPQGITYEQYF.

The rearrangement joins TRBV9 to TRBJ2-7; 7 bases are shared with TRBD1. With 4 bases clipped from V and 5 bases from J, the junction kept 9 bases outside the gene matches. The CDR3 sequence is 14 residues long. Germline assignment: CDR1 SGDLS and CDR2 YYNGEE. The CDR3 reads CASSIRQGGDEQYF. CDR3 nucleotide sequence: TGTGCCAGCAGCATACGACAGGGTGGAGACGAGCAGTACTTC. The full variable domain, with the rest looked up from reference TRBV9 and TRBJ2-7, is DSGVTQTPKHLITATGQRVTLRCSPRSGDLSVYWYQQSLDQGLQFLIQYYNGEERAKGNILERFSAQQFPDLHSELNLSSLELGDSALYFCASSIRQGGDEQYFGPGTRLTVT.

The chain links TRBV3-1 (or the pseudogene TRBV3-2) to TRBJ1-4, with D possibly TRBD1 on 6 matching bases. The V end was cut by 6 bases, the J end by 0 bases, with 8 bases between. CDR1 is LGHDT, CDR2 YNNKEL, per germline (reference sequence). This CDR3 has 14 residues. In nucleotides, the CDR3 is TGTGCCAGCAGTCCAGGGGCAACTAATGAAAAACTGTTTTTT. Residues: CASSPGATNEKLFF.

The CDR3: CASKLSTDSFYGYTF. CDR3 DNA: TGTGCCAGCAAGCTCTCCACGGACAGTTTCTATGGCTACACCTTC. The gene calls are TRBV5-4 and TRBJ1-2, with TRBD1 as a possible D gene (6 bases). CDR1 and CDR2 (germline): SGHNT, YYREEE (reference sequence). V gave up 6 bases and J gave up 4 bases, with 19 bases separating them. The CDR3 runs to 15 residues.

This clone came up once. The V gene is TRBV27, the J gene TRBJ2-2, with D possibly matching TRBD2 (7 bases). Germline V gene lookup returns CDR1 MNHEY and CDR2 SMNVEV (reference sequence). The CDR3 loop spans 15 amino acids. The V end was cut by 4 bases, the J end by 7 bases, with 16 bases between. The CDR3 spells CASSWGAGDGGELFF. In DNA form, the CDR3 reads TGTGCCAGCAGTTGGGGGGCGGGGGACGGCGGGGAGCTGTTTTTT.

J is TRBJ2-1 and V is TRBV7-2; no clear D. Trimming cost V 3 bases and J 0 bases, with 9 bases left between them. The CDR3 is made up of 15 amino acids. CDR1 and CDR2 from the germline V gene are SGHTA and FQGNSA. The CDR3 region has the DNA TGTGCCAGCAGCTTGCACTCGAGCTCCTACAATGAGCAGTTCTTC. As protein: CASSLHSSSYNEQFF.

This chain uses TRBV6-2 or TRBV6-3 with TRBJ2-2; 10 nucleotides line up with TRBD2. This CDR3 is 16 amino acids long. The junction had 5 bases not matched to a gene; V was cut back by 5 bases and J by 2 bases. Germline V gene lookup returns CDR1 MNHEY and CDR2 SVGEGT. CDR3 residues: CASSTGTSENTGELFF. CDR3 nucleotides: TGTGCCAGCAGTACCGGGACTAGCGAAAACACCGGGGAGCTGTTTTTT.

This sequence joins TRBV10-3 and TRBJ2-5, with 8 bases that match TRBD1. V was clipped by 6 bases and J by 5 bases; unmatched bases: 11. This CDR3 has 15 amino acids. The V gene's germline CDR1 is ENHRY and CDR2 SYGVKD. The CDR3 sequence is CAIRPGQASMETQYF. The CDR3 DNA reads TGTGCCATCAGACCGGGACAGGCCTCAATGGAGACCCAGTACTTC.

This clone was observed a single time. The rearrangement joins TRBV6-5 to TRBJ1-1, with D possibly TRBD1 on 6 matching bases. Germline-derived CDR1 and CDR2 are MNHEY and SVGAGI. CDR3 length equals 15 residues. The germline V and J ends were trimmed by 5 bases and 7 bases, with 20 bases remaining between them. The CDR3 DNA reads as TGTGCCAGCAGTCCGAAAGAAACAGGGCAGGGTGAAGCTTTCTTT. The encoded protein is CASSPKETGQGEAFF.